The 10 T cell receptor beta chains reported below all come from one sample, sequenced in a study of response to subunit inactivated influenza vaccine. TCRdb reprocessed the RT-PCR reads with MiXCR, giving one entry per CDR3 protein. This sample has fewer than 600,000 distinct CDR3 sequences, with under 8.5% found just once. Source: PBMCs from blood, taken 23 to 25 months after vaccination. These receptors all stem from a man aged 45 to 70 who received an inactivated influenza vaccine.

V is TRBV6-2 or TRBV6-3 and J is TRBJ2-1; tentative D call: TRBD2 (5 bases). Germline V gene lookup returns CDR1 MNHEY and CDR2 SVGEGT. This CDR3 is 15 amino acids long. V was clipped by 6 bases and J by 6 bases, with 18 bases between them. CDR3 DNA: TGTGCCAGCAGAGACCGGACTGCGGTGTTCAATGAGCAGTTCTTC. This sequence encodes CASRDRTAVFNEQFF.

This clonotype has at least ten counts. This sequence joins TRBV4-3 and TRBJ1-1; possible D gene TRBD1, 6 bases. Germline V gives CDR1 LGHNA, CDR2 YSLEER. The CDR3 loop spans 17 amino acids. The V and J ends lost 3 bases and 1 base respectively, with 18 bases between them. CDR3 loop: CASSHSPGTPWNTEAFF. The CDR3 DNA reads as TGCGCCAGCAGCCATTCCCCGGGGACACCTTGGAACACTGAAGCTTTCTTT.

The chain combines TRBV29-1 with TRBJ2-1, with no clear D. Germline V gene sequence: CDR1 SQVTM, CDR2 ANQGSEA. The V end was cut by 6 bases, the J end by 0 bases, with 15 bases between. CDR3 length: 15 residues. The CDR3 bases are TGCAGCGTGGCCCTTCAGGCGAGCTCCTACAATGAGCAGTTCTTC. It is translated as CSVALQASSYNEQFF.

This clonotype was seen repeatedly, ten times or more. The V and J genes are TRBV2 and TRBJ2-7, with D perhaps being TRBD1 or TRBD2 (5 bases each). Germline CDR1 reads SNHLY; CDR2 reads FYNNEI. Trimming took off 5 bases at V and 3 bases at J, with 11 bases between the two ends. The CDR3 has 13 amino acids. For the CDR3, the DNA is TGTGCCAGCAGTTCGGGACGGGTCTACGAGCAGTACTTC. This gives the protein CASSSGRVYEQYF.

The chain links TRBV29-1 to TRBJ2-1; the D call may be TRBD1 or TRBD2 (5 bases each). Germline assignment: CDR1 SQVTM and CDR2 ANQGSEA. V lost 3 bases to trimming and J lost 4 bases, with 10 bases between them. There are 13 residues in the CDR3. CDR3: CSVDRDLYNEQFF. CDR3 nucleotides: TGCAGCGTTGATCGGGACCTATACAATGAGCAGTTCTTC.

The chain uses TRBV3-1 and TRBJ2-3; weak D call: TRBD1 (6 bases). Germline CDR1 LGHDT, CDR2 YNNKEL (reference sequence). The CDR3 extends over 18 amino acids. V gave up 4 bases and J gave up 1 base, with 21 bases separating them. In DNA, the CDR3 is TGTGCCAGCAGCCGGAAAGTCCATATGTGGGGGCGCACAGATACGCAGTATTTT. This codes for CASSRKVHMWGRTDTQYF.

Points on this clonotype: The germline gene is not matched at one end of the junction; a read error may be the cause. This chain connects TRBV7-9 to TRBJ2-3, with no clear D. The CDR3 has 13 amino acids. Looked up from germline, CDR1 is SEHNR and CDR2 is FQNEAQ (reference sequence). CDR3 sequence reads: CASSIAPTDTQYF. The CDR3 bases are TGTGCCAGCAGCATAGCTCCCACAGATACGCAGTATTTT. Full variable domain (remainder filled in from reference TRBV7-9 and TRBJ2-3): DTGVSQNPRHKITKRGQNVTFRCDPISEHNRLYWYRQTLGQGPEFLTYFQNEAQLEKSRLLSDRFSAERPKGSFSTLEIQRTEQGDSAMYLCASSIAPTDTQYFGPGTRLTVL.

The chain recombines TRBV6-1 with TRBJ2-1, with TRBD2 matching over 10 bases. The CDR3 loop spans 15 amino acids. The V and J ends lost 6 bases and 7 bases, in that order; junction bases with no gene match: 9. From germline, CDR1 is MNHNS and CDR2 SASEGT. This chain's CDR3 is CASRSSGRAKNEQFF. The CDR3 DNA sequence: TGTGCCAGCAGATCCAGCGGGAGGGCCAAGAATGAGCAGTTCTTC.

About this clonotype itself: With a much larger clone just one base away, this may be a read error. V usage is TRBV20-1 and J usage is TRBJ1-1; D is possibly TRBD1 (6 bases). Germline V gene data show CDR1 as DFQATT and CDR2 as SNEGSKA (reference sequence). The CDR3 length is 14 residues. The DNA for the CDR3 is TGCAGTGCTGCCTGGGGGGCGAGGAACACTGGAGCTTTCTTT. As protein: CSAAWGARNTGAFF.

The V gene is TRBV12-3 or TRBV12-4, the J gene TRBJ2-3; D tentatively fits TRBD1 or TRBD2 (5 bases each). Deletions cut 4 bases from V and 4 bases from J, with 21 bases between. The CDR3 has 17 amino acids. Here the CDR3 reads CASSYHSGTEGSDTQYF. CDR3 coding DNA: TGTGCCAGCAGTTATCATTCCGGGACGGAAGGTTCAGATACGCAGTATTTT.